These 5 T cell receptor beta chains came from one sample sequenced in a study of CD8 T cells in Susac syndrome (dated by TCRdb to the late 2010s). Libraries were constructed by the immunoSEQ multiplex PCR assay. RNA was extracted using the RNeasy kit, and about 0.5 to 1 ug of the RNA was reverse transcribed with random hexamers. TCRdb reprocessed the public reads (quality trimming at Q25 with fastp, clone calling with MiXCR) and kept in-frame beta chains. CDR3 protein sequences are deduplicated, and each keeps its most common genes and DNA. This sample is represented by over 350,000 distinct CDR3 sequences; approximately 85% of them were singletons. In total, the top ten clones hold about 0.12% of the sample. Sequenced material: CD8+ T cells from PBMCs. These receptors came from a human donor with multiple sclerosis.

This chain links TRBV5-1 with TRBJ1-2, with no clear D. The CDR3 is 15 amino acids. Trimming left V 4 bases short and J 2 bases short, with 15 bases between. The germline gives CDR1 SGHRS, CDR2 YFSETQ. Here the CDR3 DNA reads TGCGCCAGCAGCCGGAGGGCTGCTGGGAACTATGGCTACACCTTC. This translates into CASSRRAAGNYGYTF.

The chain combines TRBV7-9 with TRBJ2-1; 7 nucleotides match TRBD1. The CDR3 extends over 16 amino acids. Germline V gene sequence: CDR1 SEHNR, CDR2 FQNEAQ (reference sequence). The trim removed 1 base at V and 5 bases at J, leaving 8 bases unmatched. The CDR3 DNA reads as TGTGCCAGCAGCTTAGTGGGGACAGCGAGACACAATGAGCAGTTCTTC. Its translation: CASSLVGTARHNEQFF.

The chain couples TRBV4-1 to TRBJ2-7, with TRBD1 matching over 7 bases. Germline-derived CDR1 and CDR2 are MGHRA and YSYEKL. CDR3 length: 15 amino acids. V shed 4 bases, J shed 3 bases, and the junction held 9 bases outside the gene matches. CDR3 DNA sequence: TGCGCCAGCAGCCCCCAGAGGGGGCTCCTCTACGAGCAGTACTTC. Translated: CASSPQRGLLYEQYF.

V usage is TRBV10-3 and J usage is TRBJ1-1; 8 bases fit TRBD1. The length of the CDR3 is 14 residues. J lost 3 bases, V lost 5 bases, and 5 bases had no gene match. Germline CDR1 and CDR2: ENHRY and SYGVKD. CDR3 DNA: TGTGCCATCAGTCCAGGGGGCCCGGACACTGAAGCTTTCTTT. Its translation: CAISPGGPDTEAFF.

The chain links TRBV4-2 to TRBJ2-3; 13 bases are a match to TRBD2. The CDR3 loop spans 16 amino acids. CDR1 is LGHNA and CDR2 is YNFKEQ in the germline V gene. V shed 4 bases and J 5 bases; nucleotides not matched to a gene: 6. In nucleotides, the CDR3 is TGTGCCAGCAGCCGCGAACTAGCGGGAGGGGTAGATACGCAGTATTTT. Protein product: CASSRELAGGVDTQYF.